The table lists the clone carrying this T cell receptor beta chain with a few counts. Produced via immunoSEQ multiplex PCR; TCRdb's table is partial and in-frame only. The table has over 400,000 clones, about 92% seen once. This sample was included in a study of Ad26.COV2.S vaccination and SARS-CoV-2 variants. This CDR3 region has 16 residues. V lost 2 bases and J 7 bases, leaving 21 bases between the germline ends. CDR1 is SQVTM and CDR2 is ANQGSEA in the germline V gene. The treatment is: some 20 received Ad26.COV2.S at low or high dose, single or two shots; about five received placebo; per-sample allocation not given. Day 63 after the first vaccine or placebo injection was the time point for sampling.

The receptor comes from a person aged 18-65 years who received the Ad26.COV2.S COVID-19 vaccine or a placebo. Sequencing used peripheral blood, obtained in a trial of Ad26.COV2.S vaccine versus placebo. The chain is built from TRBV29-1 and TRBJ1-5; D gene ambiguous. CDR3 in amino acids: CSVEFSCWGAWQPQHF. CDR3 nucleotides: TGCAGCGTTGAATTTAGCTGTTGGGGTGCTTGGCAGCCCCAGCATTTT.